Shown below are 27 T cell receptor beta chains from a single sample sequenced in a study of T cells in Graves' hyperthyroidism and ophthalmopathy. RNA transcripts provided the source from which TCR beta CDR3 regions were amplified. First-round RT-PCR of the TCR CDR3 relied on the HTBI primer set. TCRdb independently ran MiXCR on the multiplex PCR reads; one entry per CDR3 protein. The repertoire consists of over 700,000 distinct CDR3 sequences, with around 40% occurring once and the leading ten covering around a third. The sample taken for sequencing was blood. These receptors were obtained from a woman in her forties with Graves' hyperthyroidism.

The rearrangement joins TRBV29-1 to TRBJ1-2; D gene uncertain. Germline V gives CDR1 SQVTM, CDR2 ANQGSEA. The V and J ends lost 6 bases and 9 bases respectively, with 8 bases between them. This CDR3 has 9 amino acids. For the CDR3, the DNA is TGCAGCGTGGACGGTAGCTACACCTTC. Its protein is CSVDGSYTF.

As concerns this clonotype: This may come from a read error, since a much larger clone is one base off. The gene calls are TRBV7-9 and TRBJ2-7, with 8 bases matching TRBD2. The ends lost 5 bases at V and 7 bases at J; junction bases unmatched: 13. Germline V gene lookup returns CDR1 SEHNR and CDR2 FQNEAQ (reference sequence). CDR3 size: 15 residues. CDR3 loop: CASSGGGGPRREQYF. DNA for the CDR3: TGTGCCAGCAGCGGGGGCGGGGGGCCACGACGAGAGCAGTACTTC.

This clonotype has a handful of counts. This chain links TRBV7-2 with TRBJ2-7, with unresolved D. The CDR3 loop spans 17 amino acids. The V gene lost 6 bases and the J gene lost 2 bases, with 23 bases spanning the gap. Germline loops: CDR1 SGHTA, CDR2 FQGNSA. The CDR3 DNA reads as TGTGCCAGCAGACGCCGGCCTAGTCTCGATAGCCCCTACGAGCAGTACTTC. Its protein product is CASRRRPSLDSPYEQYF.

This clonotype was detected ten times or more. The chain couples TRBV11-2 to TRBJ1-1, with a possible D match to TRBD1 (5 bases). The CDR3 has 14 amino acids. The V gene lost 1 base and the J gene lost 3 bases, with 9 bases spanning the gap. The germline CDR1 and CDR2 sequences are SGHAT and FQNNGV. The CDR3 sequence is CASSLVSRDTEAFF. The CDR3 bases are TGTGCCAGCAGCTTAGTGTCCAGGGACACTGAAGCTTTCTTT. The whole variable domain, remainder taken from reference TRBV11-2 and TRBJ1-1, is EAGVAQSPRYKIIEKRQSVAFWCNPISGHATLYWYQQILGQGPKLLIQFQNNGVVDDSQLPKDRFSAERLKGVDSTLKIQPAKLEDSAVYLCASSLVSRDTEAFFGQGTRLTVV.

This clonotype was seen only a few times. V gene TRBV6-6 combines with J gene TRBJ2-2, with 12 bases fitting TRBD1. CDR1 is MNHNY, CDR2 SVGAGI, per germline (reference sequence). The V and J ends lost 2 bases and 7 bases, in that order; junction bases with no gene match: 2. The CDR3 consists of 15 residues. The CDR3 sequence: CASSYRDRGHGELFF. CDR3 sequence (DNA): TGTGCCAGCAGTTACAGGGACAGGGGGCACGGGGAGCTGTTTTTT.

V gene TRBV29-1 combines with J gene TRBJ1-1, with D perhaps matching TRBD1 (5 bases). Germline V gene data show CDR1 as SQVTM and CDR2 as ANQGSEA. The CDR3 has 14 residues. The ends were cut back, 8 bases at V and 1 base at J, with 17 bases in the middle. The CDR3 bases are TGCAGCATCCAGGCTGCGACAGCGAACACTGAAGCTTTCTTT. Translating it yields CSIQAATANTEAFF.

Remarks on this clonotype: A much larger clone differs from this one at a single base, so this may be a read error. This chain joins TRBV20-1 and TRBJ2-7; D might be TRBD2 (7 bases). Trimming pared 3 bases from V and 3 bases from J, leaving 15 bases between. CDR1 is DFQATT and CDR2 is SNEGSKA in the germline V gene (reference sequence). The CDR3 runs to 14 residues. For the CDR3, the DNA is TGCAGTGCTAGTGCGGGGGCTGGATTCTACGAGCAGTACTTC. Protein sequence: CSASAGAGFYEQYF.

The genes are TRBV15 and TRBJ1-2; D remains unclear. Deletions cut 2 bases from V and 4 bases from J, with 17 bases between. CDR1 and CDR2 (germline): LNHNV, YYDKDF (reference sequence). This CDR3 has 16 amino acids. The CDR3 loop is CATSRRATPESYGYTF. The CDR3 DNA reads as TGTGCCACCAGCAGAAGGGCCACCCCGGAGAGCTATGGCTACACCTTC.

This clonotype was picked up many times. The V gene is TRBV11-1, the J gene TRBJ2-7; no definite D call. The CDR3 runs 15 residues. Germline CDR1 SGHAT, CDR2 FQDESV (reference sequence). Trimming shortened V by 1 base and J by 1 base, and 11 bases separated the two germline ends. In DNA form, the CDR3 reads TGTGCCAGCAGCTTAGTCCCGGACCGATCCTACGAGCAGTACTTC. It is translated as CASSLVPDRSYEQYF.

A word on this clonotype: The limits of the CDR3 on the DNA are not certain, so only TCRdb's listed CDR3 is given. The gene calls are TRBV7-3 and TRBJ2-2; the table calls TRBD1, which could not be checked here. The CDR3 totals 23 residues, both ends included. Germline loops: CDR1 SGHTA, CDR2 FQGTGA. The CDR3 loop is CASSLANGANVLTFGAGTGELFF.

This clonotype appeared a few times. The chain uses TRBV6-6 and TRBJ2-7; D gene uncertain. CDR1 and CDR2 from the germline V gene are MNHNY and SVGAGI (reference sequence). The CDR3 sequence is 12 residues long. Trimming took 9 bases from V and 4 from J, leaving 13 bases between them. The CDR3 nucleotides are TGTGCCAGTACCGGGCCCCATTACGAGCAGTACTTC. It is translated as CASTGPHYEQYF.

This clonotype was counted only a few times. The chain uses TRBV6-5 and TRBJ1-2; a weak D match, TRBD1 (6 bases). The CDR3 is 13 residues long. V was shortened by 8 bases and J by 1 base, with 11 bases between the two germline ends. Germline assignment: CDR1 MNHEY and CDR2 SVGAGI. The CDR3 DNA sequence: TGTGCCAGCGGGCTCAGGGGTAACTATGGCTACACCTTC. It yields the protein CASGLRGNYGYTF.

Many counts were recorded for this clonotype. Here the CDR3 reads CASSGGRVNTEAFF. DNA of the CDR3: TGTGCCAGCAGCGGGGGGAGAGTGAACACTGAAGCTTTCTTT. The chain recombines TRBV7-9 with TRBJ1-1, with D possibly TRBD1 on 5 matching bases. The CDR3 totals 14 residues. Germline CDR1 and CDR2: SEHNR and FQNEAQ (reference sequence). The ends were cut back, 5 bases at V and 0 bases at J, with 10 bases in the middle. Looking up the rest from reference TRBV7-9 and TRBJ1-1 gives the full variable domain: DTGVSQNPRHKITKRGQNVTFRCDPISEHNRLYWYRQTLGQGPEFLTYFQNEAQLEKSRLLSDRFSAERPKGSFSTLEIQRTEQGDSAMYLCASSGGRVNTEAFFGQGTRLTVV.

In this sample, this clonotype turned up a few times. The chain carries TRBV10-3 and TRBJ2-2, with unresolved D. V was shortened by 3 bases and J by 0 bases, with 8 bases between the two germline ends. The CDR3 consists of 15 residues. The germline CDR1 and CDR2 sequences are ENHRY and SYGVKD. The CDR3 here is CAISDRGPNTGELFF. The CDR3 DNA reads as TGTGCCATCAGTGATAGAGGCCCGAACACCGGGGAGCTGTTTTTT.

The rearrangement uses TRBV7-2 and TRBJ2-3; D may be TRBD1 (6 bases). Germline-derived CDR1 and CDR2 are SGHTA and FQGNSA. The length of the CDR3 is 14 residues. V gave up 1 base and J gave up 3 bases, with 8 bases separating them. DNA of the CDR3: TGTGCCAGCAGCTTAGAGAGGGGGACAGATACGCAGTATTTT. Amino acids: CASSLERGTDTQYF.

This chain uses TRBV7-2 with TRBJ1-3; 8 bases are shared with TRBD1. CDR3 length: 16 residues. Germline values: CDR1 SGHTA, CDR2 FQGNSA. V dropped 1 base and J dropped 5; count of bases not matched to a gene: 7. Written as DNA, the CDR3 is TGTGCCAGCAGCTTAGAGTGGACAGGGCTCAGAAACACCATATATTTT. Translated, it gives CASSLEWTGLRNTIYF. The whole variable domain, remainder taken from reference TRBV7-2 and TRBJ1-3, is GAGVSQSPSNKVTEKGKDVELRCDPISGHTALYWYRQSLGQGLEFLIYFQGNSAPDKSGLPSDRFSAERTGGSVSTLTIQRTQQEDSAVYLCASSLEWTGLRNTIYFGEGSWLTVV.

On this clonotype: An end of the junction does not agree with germline; a read error may underlie this. The chain employs TRBV24-1 and TRBJ2-3; either TRBD1 or TRBD2 may supply D (6 bases each). Germline V gene sequence: CDR1 KGHDR, CDR2 SFDVKD. The CDR3 is 17 residues long. The CDR3 sequence is CASSEEGGTTSTDTQYF. Here the CDR3 DNA reads TGTGCCTCCAGCGAAGAGGGGGGAACAACTAGCACAGATACGCAGTATTTT.

Turning to this clonotype: Given a much more abundant clone one base away, this may be a read error. This rearrangement joins TRBV10-3 to TRBJ1-1; D ambiguous. This CDR3 comprises 13 residues. The V end lost 3 bases, the J end lost 11 bases, and 16 bases lay between the germline ends. CDR1 ENHRY and CDR2 SYGVKD come from the germline V gene. Here the CDR3 DNA reads TGTGCCATCAGTGAAGGTAACAAGCTCGGGGCTTTCTTT. This codes for CAISEGNKLGAFF.

Worth noting for this clonotype: Sequence at one end of the junction differs from germline and may be a read error. The CDR3 DNA is TGCGCCAGCAGCCGAGGACAGCTAGATCCTCGAGAGACCCAGTACTTC. Protein: CASSRGQLDPRETQYF. J is TRBJ2-5 and V is TRBV7-8; maybe TRBD1 (6 bases). The CDR3 has 16 amino acids. Germline CDR1 SGHVS, CDR2 FQNEAQ.

This rearrangement joins TRBV7-2 to TRBJ1-4; D perhaps matches TRBD1 (6 bases). Between the trimmed V and J ends, which lost 2 bases and 7 bases, there was a span of 11 bases. CDR1 is SGHTA and CDR2 is FQGNSA in the germline V gene. The CDR3 consists of 14 residues. The CDR3 DNA is TGTGCCAGCAGCTTATTTAGGGGGAGTGAAAAACTGTTTTTT. Translating it yields CASSLFRGSEKLFF. Together with reference TRBV7-2 and TRBJ1-4, the CDR3 gives the full variable domain: GAGVSQSPSNKVTEKGKDVELRCDPISGHTALYWYRQSLGQGLEFLIYFQGNSAPDKSGLPSDRFSAERTGGSVSTLTIQRTQQEDSAVYLCASSLFRGSEKLFFGSGTQLSVL.

There are many counts of this clonotype. The chain employs TRBV5-1 and TRBJ2-7, with 10 bases fitting TRBD2. The CDR3 has 14 amino acids. V shed 4 bases and J 4 bases; nucleotides not matched to a gene: 5. Germline V lookup: CDR1 SGHRS, CDR2 YFSETQ. The CDR3 loop reads CASSGSSGSYEQYF. DNA of the CDR3: TGCGCCAGCAGCGGATCTAGCGGGAGTTACGAGCAGTACTTC.

As for this clonotype: A much larger clone lies a single base off, so this may be a read error. The J gene is TRBJ2-7, the V gene TRBV2; the D gene is possibly TRBD2 (5 bases). CDR1 SNHLY and CDR2 FYNNEI come from the germline V gene. The CDR3 covers 13 residues. CDR3 coding DNA: TGTGCCAGCAGTGAAAACCTAGCTTACGAGCAGCACTTC. Its protein is CASSENLAYEQHF.

This clonotype was picked up a small number of times. This rearrangement joins TRBV14 to TRBJ1-1, with D perhaps matching TRBD1 (5 bases). The CDR3 loop spans 18 amino acids. In germline, CDR1 is SGHDN, CDR2 FVKESK. The ends were cut back, 4 bases at V and 0 bases at J, with 21 bases in the middle. CDR3 amino acids: CASSLEAWGYGVNTEAFF. CDR3 bases: TGTGCCAGCAGCCTAGAAGCCTGGGGGTACGGGGTGAACACTGAAGCTTTCTTT.

Only a few counts were recorded for this clonotype. At one end, the junction sequence differs from germline, possibly due to a read error. The rearrangement uses TRBV10-2 and TRBJ2-2; D possibly uses TRBD1 or TRBD2 (6 bases each). CDR3 length: 15 amino acids. Germline CDR1 and CDR2: WSHSY and SAAADI. In DNA form, the CDR3 reads TGCGCCAGCACTGAGGGGGGTACGTCGACCGGGGAGCTGTTTTTT. Protein product: CASTEGGTSTGELFF.

The V and J genes are TRBV7-9 and TRBJ1-1; 8 bases match TRBD1. V lost 4 bases to trimming and J lost 13 bases; unmatched junction nucleotides: 14. CDR3 length: 14 amino acids. Germline CDR1 is SEHNR and CDR2 is FQNEAQ (reference sequence). The CDR3 coding sequence is TGTGCCAGCAGCTCACCACAGGGGGACACCTTCAGTTTCTTT. It specifies CASSSPQGDTFSFF.

The chain carries TRBV10-2 and TRBJ2-5, with 8 nucleotides matching TRBD2. CDR3 length: 14 amino acids. J was trimmed by 9 bases and V by 6 bases; bases with no gene match: 12. Germline V CDR1 and CDR2: WSHSY, SAAADI. The CDR3 DNA is TGCGCCAGCAGGGCCAGCGGGAGTGCAGGGGCCCAGTACTTC. Amino acid sequence: CASRASGSAGAQYF.

This clonotype was seen more than once but under ten times. The gene calls are TRBV10-3 and TRBJ2-1; 8 positions match TRBD1. CDR3 length: 17 residues. The germline gives CDR1 ENHRY, CDR2 SYGVKD. Trimming removed 0 bases from V and 4 bases from J; junction bases left unmatched: 8. The chain's CDR3 is CAISESAQGDWYNEQFF. The DNA for the CDR3 is TGTGCCATCAGTGAGTCGGCACAGGGGGACTGGTACAATGAGCAGTTCTTC.